The T cell receptor (beta chain) described here comes from a study of CD8+CD57+ T cells in acquired aplastic anemia. About the research overall: The study obtained an average of 3.2 ug of DNA from sorted CD4+ and CD8+ cells. Study-wide results and caveats: Patients and controls had in common twenty-nine CD8+ CDR3 sequences. CD8+ Simpson's diversity did not differ significantly between patients and controls.

Patients sequenced had flow cytometry evidence of CD8+CD57+ cell expansion. Losses at the gene ends were 1 base for V and 9 bases for J; bases not matched to a gene: 15. The CDR3 loop spans 16 amino acids. Per the germline V gene, CDR1 is SGHVS and CDR2 is FQNEAQ. A word on this clonotype: Its antigen is not known.

CDR3 and TCR beta VDJ profiling relied on a genomic DNA template. MiXCR, run by TCRdb on the reads, gives a single entry per CDR3 protein. The sample yields about 270,000 distinct CDR3 sequences, roughly 82% seen once. The receptor was isolated from a human donor with aplastic anemia. The specimen sequenced was sorted CD4+, CD8+, or CD8+CD57+ T cells (not recorded which) from PBMCs. This chain links TRBV7-8 with TRBJ2-7; 7 bases line up with TRBD1. For the CDR3, the DNA is TGTGCCAGCAGCTTAGGGCAGGGGGAAAAGGATGACGCGCAGTACTTC. Translation: CASSLGQGEKDDAQYF.